This paragraph reports one TCR beta chain. According to the study, TCR beta libraries were built with iRepertoire HTBI primers and CDR3-region Arm-PCR. One entry per CDR3 protein results from TCRdb running MiXCR on the multiplex PCR reads. The data show hundreds of thousands of distinct CDR3 sequences, roughly 15% seen once. This sample is drawn from a study of regulatory T cells in long-lasting Graves disease. About the study: Graves' patients (newly diagnosed) had been on antithyroid drugs under 3 months.

Time point meaning: newly diagnosed GD, antithyroid drugs for less than 3 months. The TCR library used RNA extracted from PBMCs. This same sample was also taken into another study, of T cells in Graves' hyperthyroidism and ophthalmopathy. That study adds: Onset of ophthalmopathy came a median approximately 6.8 months after the model predicted it.

The sequence was collected from a woman younger than 45 with Graves disease. The sequences come from peripheral blood mononuclear cells (PBMCs), collected at new diagnosis, from a patient treated with antithyroid drugs.

The CDR3 DNA sequence: TGTGCCAGCATGAGGGAATTACGGGATGAGCAGTTCTTC. Protein sequence: CASMRELRDEQFF. This rearrangement joins TRBV2 to TRBJ2-1, with D possibly being TRBD2 (5 bases). The germline V gene encodes CDR1 SNHLY and CDR2 FYNNEI. The CDR3 runs to 13 residues. Trimming removed 7 bases at V and 8 bases at J, with 15 bases between.